The TCR beta chain described here comes from a study of cytomegalovirus exposure and HLA in healthy donors. Findings and limits, study-wide: Most of the CMV-associated TCR beta chains (in a later analysis) appeared to be HLA-restricted. Immune exposure data for these donors was limited to CMV serostatus. Across donors, presence/absence analyses took sequencing depth to be roughly uniform. V segments that were indistinguishable, TRBV6-2 and TRBV6-3 among them, were omitted from analysis.

This CDR3 is 12 amino acids long. Germline CDR1 is MNHEY and CDR2 is SMNVEV (reference sequence). V lost 6 bases to trimming and J lost 3 bases, with 9 bases between them. Comments on this clone: What it binds is not known.

Researchers ran the PCR with 60 Vbeta and 13 Jbeta primers. The table came from immunoSEQ multiplex PCR; TCRdb's copy has only in-frame clones and leaves some out. The sample consists of about 150,000 clones, about 80% of them appearing once. The receptor was derived from a man aged 25-45 years in good health and CMV-seropositive. The sequenced sample was PBMCs. The chain uses TRBV27 and TRBJ2-7; unclear D gene. For the CDR3, the DNA is TGTGCCAGCAGCAAGACGGGCTACGAGCAGTACTTC. Translation gives CASSKTGYEQYF.